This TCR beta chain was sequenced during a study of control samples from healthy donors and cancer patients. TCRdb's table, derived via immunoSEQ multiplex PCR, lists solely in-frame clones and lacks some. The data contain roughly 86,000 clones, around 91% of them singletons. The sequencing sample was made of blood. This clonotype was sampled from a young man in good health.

The CDR3 nucleotides are TGTGCCAGCAGTTTATCCTGGCTAGCGGGAGATGGGAACACCGGGGAGCTGTTTTTT. The encoded protein is CASSLSWLAGDGNTGELFF. V is TRBV27 and J is TRBJ2-2; 10 positions agree with TRBD2. V shed 0 bases and J 1 base; nucleotides not matched to a gene: 8. Germline lookup yields CDR1 MNHEY and CDR2 SMNVEV (reference sequence). CDR3 length: 19 residues.